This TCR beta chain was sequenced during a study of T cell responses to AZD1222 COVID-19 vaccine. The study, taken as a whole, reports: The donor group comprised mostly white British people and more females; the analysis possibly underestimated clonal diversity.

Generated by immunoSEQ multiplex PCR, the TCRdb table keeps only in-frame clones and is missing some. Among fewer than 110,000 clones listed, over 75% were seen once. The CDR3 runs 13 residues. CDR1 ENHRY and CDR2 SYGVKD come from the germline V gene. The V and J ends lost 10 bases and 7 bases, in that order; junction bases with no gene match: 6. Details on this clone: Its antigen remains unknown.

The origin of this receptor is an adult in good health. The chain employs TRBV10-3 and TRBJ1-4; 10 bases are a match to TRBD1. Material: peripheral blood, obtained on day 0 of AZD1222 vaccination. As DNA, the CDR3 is TGTGCCACGCAGGGACAGGGGAGTGAAAAACTGTTTTTT. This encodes CATQGQGSEKLFF.